The clone carrying this T cell receptor (beta chain) was detected once. Trimming removed 4 bases at V and 4 bases at J, with 12 bases between. The CDR3 contains 14 residues. The germline CDR1 and CDR2 sequences are SGHKS and YYEKEE (reference sequence). Seattle researchers signed up patients amid active infection and tracked them longitudinally. Profiling relied on immunoSEQ multiplex PCR, and the TCRdb table lists in-frame clones only, not all of them. The data hold approximately 77,000 clones, with around 85% observed a single time. This entry belongs to a study of blood T cell repertoires in COVID-19.

The specimen was peripheral blood. This receptor was obtained from a man between 45 and 60 years old with COVID-19, enrolled during active disease. This chain joins TRBV5-5 and TRBJ2-1, with TRBD1 as a possible D gene (7 bases). The CDR3 sequence: CASSAGQLYNEQFF. Written as DNA, the CDR3 is TGTGCCAGCAGCGCGGGACAGCTTTACAATGAGCAGTTCTTC.